This T cell receptor beta chain was observed in a study of blood T cell repertoires in COVID-19. The data were produced by immunoSEQ multiplex PCR, yet TCRdb's version contains in-frame clones alone and is incomplete. Of hundreds of thousands of clones in the sample, 87% were seen once. Germline CDR1 SNHLY, CDR2 FYNNEI. V was clipped by 10 bases and J by 7 bases, with 13 bases between them. The CDR3 totals 12 residues. Sequencing used peripheral blood. The source of this sequence is a woman aged 18-29 years who had recovered from COVID-19. The chain employs TRBV2 and TRBJ1-4, with unresolved D. In nucleotides, the CDR3 is TGTGCCACCCGAGGTGAGCGTGAAAAACTGTTTTTT. Amino acids: CATRGEREKLFF.